What follows is one T cell receptor beta chain and its context. The antigen is not known. The source of the sample is a study of cytomegalovirus exposure and HLA in healthy donors. Primers included in the PCR were 60 Vbeta and 13 Jbeta primers. Profiling relied on immunoSEQ multiplex PCR, and the TCRdb table lists in-frame clones only, not all of them. Among tens of thousands of clones listed, approximately 70% were seen once. Findings of the study overall: The study had only CMV serostatus as immune exposure information.

V was clipped by 6 bases and J by 0 bases, with 12 bases between them. Germline CDR1 is MNHNY and CDR2 is SVGAGI (reference sequence). This CDR3 comprises 15 residues. This receptor was identified in a man aged 50 to 60 in good health and CMV-seronegative. The sample was PBMCs. The rearrangement links TRBV6-6 to TRBJ2-1, with a possible D match to TRBD2 (6 bases). The CDR3 nucleotides are TGTGCCAGCAGCCCCGGGAGCCCCTCCTACAATGAGCAGTTCTTC. This translates into CASSPGSPSYNEQFF.